Sequencing of this TCR beta chain was carried out in a study of regulatory T cells in long-lasting Graves disease. The TCR beta library used iRepertoire HTBI primers with Arm-PCR amplification of CDR3. TCRdb passed the multiplex PCR reads through MiXCR, listing each CDR3 protein once. There are around 460,000 distinct CDR3 sequences in the sample; 22% occur only once, and around 12% lies in the top ten. Broader study findings: Whereas 966 public clonotypes were shared by new patients, persistent patients shared more, at 2,500 to 3,500. The study found lower TCR diversity in persistent Graves' patients than in newly diagnosed ones. Favoring TRBV28, TRBJ1-2 and TRBJ2-5 was a feature seen in persistent disease. Small sample size may have lowered accuracy.

Germline lookup yields CDR1 LNHDA and CDR2 SQIVND (reference sequence). The CDR3 has 14 amino acids. Trimming cost V 7 bases and J 6 bases; bases outside gene matches: 6. This clonotype was counted ten times or more. The antigen is undetermined. Time point meaning: persistent/refractory GD, antithyroid drugs over 5 years with positive TRAb. From RNA extracted from PBMCs, the TCR library was made. Sequences were derived from peripheral blood mononuclear cells (PBMCs), sampled when the disease was refractory, from a patient treated with antithyroid drugs. This receptor was obtained from a female donor with Graves disease. The rearrangement links TRBV19 to TRBJ2-6, with 7 positions matching TRBD2. In nucleotides, the CDR3 is TGTGCCAGTACGGGGGGAGGCTCGGCCAACGTCCTGACTTTC. Its protein is CASTGGGSANVLTF.